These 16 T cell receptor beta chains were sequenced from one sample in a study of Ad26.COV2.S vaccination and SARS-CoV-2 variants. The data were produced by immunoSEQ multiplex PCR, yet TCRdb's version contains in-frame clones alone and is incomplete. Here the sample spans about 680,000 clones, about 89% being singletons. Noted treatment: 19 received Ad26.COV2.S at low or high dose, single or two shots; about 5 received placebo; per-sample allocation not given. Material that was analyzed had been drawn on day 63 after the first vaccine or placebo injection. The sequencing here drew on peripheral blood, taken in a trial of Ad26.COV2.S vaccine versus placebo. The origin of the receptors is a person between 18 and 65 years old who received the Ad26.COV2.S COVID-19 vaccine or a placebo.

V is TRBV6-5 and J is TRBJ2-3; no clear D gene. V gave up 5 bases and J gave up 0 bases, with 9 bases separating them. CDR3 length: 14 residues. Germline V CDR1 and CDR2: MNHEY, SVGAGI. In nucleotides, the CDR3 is TGTGCCAGCAGTATAGGTGCTAGCACAGATACGCAGTATTTT. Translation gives CASSIGASTDTQYF.

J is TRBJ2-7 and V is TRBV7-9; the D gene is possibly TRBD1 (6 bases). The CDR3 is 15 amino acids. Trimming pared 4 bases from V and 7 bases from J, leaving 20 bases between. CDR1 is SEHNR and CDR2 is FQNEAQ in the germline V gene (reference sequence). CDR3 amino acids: CASSSGVGLPQEQYF. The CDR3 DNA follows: TGTGCCAGCAGCTCAGGGGTTGGACTCCCGCAAGAGCAGTACTTC. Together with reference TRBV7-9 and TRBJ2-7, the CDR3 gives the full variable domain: DTGVSQNPRHKITKRGQNVTFRCDPISEHNRLYWYRQTLGQGPEFLTYFQNEAQLEKSRLLSDRFSAERPKGSFSTLEIQRTEQGDSAMYLCASSSGVGLPQEQYFGPGTRLTVT.

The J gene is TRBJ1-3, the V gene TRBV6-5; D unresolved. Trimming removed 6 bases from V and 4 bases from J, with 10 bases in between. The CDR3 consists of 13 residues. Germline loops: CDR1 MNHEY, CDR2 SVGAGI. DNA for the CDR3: TGTGCCAGCAGGTCCCTGGGGGGAAACACCATATATTTT. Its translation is CASRSLGGNTIYF.

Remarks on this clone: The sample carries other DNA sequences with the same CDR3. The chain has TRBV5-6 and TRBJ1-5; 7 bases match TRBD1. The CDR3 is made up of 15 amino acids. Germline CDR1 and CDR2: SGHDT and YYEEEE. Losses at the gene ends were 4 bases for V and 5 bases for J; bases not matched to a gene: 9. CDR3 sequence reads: CASSLRQGRDQPQHF. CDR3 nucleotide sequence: TGTGCCAGCAGCCTCCGACAGGGTAGGGATCAGCCCCAGCATTTT.

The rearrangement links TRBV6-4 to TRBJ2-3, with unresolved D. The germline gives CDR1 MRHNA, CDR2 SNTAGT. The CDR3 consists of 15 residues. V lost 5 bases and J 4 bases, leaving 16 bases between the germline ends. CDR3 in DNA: TGTGCCAGCAGTCCCCGGGCCGAATACGCAGATACGCAGTATTTT. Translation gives CASSPRAEYADTQYF.

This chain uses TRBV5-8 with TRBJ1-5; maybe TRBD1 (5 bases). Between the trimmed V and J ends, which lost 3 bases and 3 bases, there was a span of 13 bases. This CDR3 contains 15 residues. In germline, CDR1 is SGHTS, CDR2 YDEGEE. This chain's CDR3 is CASSYGRQNNQPQHF. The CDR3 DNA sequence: TGTGCCAGCAGCTACGGCCGACAGAACAATCAGCCCCAGCATTTT.

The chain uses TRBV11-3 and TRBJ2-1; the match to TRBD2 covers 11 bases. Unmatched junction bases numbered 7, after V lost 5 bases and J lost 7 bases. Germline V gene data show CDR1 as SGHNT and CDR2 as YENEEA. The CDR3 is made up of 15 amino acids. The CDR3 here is CASSRKTSGGNEQFF. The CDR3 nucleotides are TGTGCCAGCAGCCGCAAAACTAGCGGGGGTAATGAGCAGTTCTTC.

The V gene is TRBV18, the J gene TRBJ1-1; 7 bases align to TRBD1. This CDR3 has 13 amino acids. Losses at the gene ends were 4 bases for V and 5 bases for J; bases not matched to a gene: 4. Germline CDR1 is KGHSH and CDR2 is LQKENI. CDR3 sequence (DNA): TGTGCCAGCTCACGACAACAGGGGACTGAAGCTTTCTTT. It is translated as CASSRQQGTEAFF.

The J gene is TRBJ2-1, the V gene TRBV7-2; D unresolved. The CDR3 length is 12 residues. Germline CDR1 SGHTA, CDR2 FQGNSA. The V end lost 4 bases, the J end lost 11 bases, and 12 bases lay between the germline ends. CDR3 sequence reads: CASSYSWTQQFF. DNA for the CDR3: TGTGCCAGCAGCTACTCCTGGACCCAGCAGTTCTTC.

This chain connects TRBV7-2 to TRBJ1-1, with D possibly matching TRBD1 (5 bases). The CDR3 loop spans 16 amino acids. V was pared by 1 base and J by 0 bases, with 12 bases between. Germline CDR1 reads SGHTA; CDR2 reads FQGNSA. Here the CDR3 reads CASSLVGGLMNTEAFF. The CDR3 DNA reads TGTGCCAGCAGCTTAGTTGGGGGTCTCATGAACACTGAAGCTTTCTTT.

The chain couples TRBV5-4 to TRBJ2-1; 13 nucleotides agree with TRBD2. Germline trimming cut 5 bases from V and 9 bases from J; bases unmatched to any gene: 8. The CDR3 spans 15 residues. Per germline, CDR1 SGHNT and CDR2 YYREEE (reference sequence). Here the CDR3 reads CASSPRTSGSTEQFF. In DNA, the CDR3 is TGTGCCAGCAGTCCCCGGACTAGCGGGAGTACTGAGCAGTTCTTC.

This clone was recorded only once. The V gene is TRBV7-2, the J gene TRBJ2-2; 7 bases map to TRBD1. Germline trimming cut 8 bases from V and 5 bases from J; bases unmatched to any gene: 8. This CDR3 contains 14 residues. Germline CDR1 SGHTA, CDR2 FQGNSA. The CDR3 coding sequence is TGTGCCAGCGGACCCAGGGGGTATACCGGGGAGCTGTTTTTT. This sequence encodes CASGPRGYTGELFF.

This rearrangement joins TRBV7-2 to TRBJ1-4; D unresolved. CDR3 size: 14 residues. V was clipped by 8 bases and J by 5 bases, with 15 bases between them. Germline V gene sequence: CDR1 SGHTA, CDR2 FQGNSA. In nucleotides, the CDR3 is TGTGCCAGCGGGATTCAAGGGCCCAATGAAAAACTGTTTTTT. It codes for CASGIQGPNEKLFF.

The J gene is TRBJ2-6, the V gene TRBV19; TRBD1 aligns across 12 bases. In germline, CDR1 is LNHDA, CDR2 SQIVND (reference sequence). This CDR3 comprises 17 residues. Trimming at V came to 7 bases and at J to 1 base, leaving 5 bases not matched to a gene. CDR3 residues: CASIGTGGLSGANVLTF. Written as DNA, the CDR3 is TGTGCCAGTATCGGGACAGGGGGCTTGTCTGGGGCCAACGTCCTGACTTTC. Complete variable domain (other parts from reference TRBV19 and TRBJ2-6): DGGITQSPKYLFRKEGQNVTLSCEQNLNHDAMYWYRQDPGQGLRLIYYSQIVNDFQKGDIAEGYSVSREKKESFPLTVTSAQKNPTAFYLCASIGTGGLSGANVLTFGAGSRLTVL.

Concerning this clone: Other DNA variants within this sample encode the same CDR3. The CDR3: CASSIGSSYNSPLHF. CDR3 DNA: TGTGCCAGTAGTATCGGCAGCTCCTATAATTCACCCCTCCACTTT. This chain connects TRBV19 to TRBJ1-6; D unclear. The CDR3 length is 15 residues. Trimming pared 3 bases from V and 0 bases from J, leaving 6 bases between. Germline CDR1 reads LNHDA; CDR2 reads SQIVND (reference sequence).

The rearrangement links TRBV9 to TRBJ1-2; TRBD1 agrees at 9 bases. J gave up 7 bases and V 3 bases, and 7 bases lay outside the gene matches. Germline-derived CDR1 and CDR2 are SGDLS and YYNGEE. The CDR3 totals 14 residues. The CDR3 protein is CASSAGQGPAGYTF. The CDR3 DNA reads TGTGCCAGCAGCGCAGGACAGGGGCCAGCTGGCTACACCTTC.